The rows below give T cell receptor beta chains drawn from one sample of a study of blood T cell repertoires in COVID-19. This table comes from immunoSEQ multiplex PCR, and its TCRdb copy is limited to in-frame clones, with some not included. The profile covers 70,000 or so clones, with just over 85% appearing a single time and 11% taken by the ten largest. The sequenced material came from peripheral blood. All receptors derive from a man in his 70s with active or convalescent COVID-19. Each CDR3 is given with its conserved first and last residue. Each record gives: V gene, J gene, clone size, D gene, CDR3 DNA, CDR3 protein. D genes are given only for firm matches. Rows may omit the clone size; those that give it use once, few, many or a size class.

V: TRBV5-8
J: TRBJ1-5
size: NA
D: TRBD1
DNA: TGTGCCAGCGGTCGAACAGGGGTTGGCAATCAGCCCCAGCATTTT
CDR3: CASGRTGVGNQPQHF

V: TRBV9
J: TRBJ2-1
size: NA
D: TRBD2
DNA: TGTGCCAGCAGCGTAGACGGGAGGGCCAACTCCTACAATGAGCAGTTCTTC
CDR3: CASSVDGRANSYNEQFF

V: TRBV5-1
J: TRBJ2-2
size: NA
D: TRBD1
DNA: TGCGCCAGCAGCTTGACCGGGACAGGTACCGGGGAGCTGTTTTTT
CDR3: CASSLTGTGTGELFF

V: TRBV5-6
J: TRBJ2-5
size: once
D: TRBD1
DNA: TGTGCCAGCAGCCTGGACAGGGCGGAGACCCAGTACTTC
CDR3: CASSLDRAETQYF

V: TRBV28
J: TRBJ1-6
size: NA
D: TRBD1
DNA: TGTGCCAGCAATCAACGGGACAGTAATTCACCCCTCCACTTT
CDR3: CASNQRDSNSPLHF

V: TRBV18
J: TRBJ1-1
size: NA
D: NA
DNA: TGTGCCAGCTCACCACCGGCGGACACTGAAGCTTTCTTT
CDR3: CASSPPADTEAFF

V: TRBV9
J: TRBJ1-1
size: NA
D: TRBD1
DNA: TGTGCCAGCAGCCCGGGACAGGCCAACACTGAAGCTTTCTTT
CDR3: CASSPGQANTEAFF

V: TRBV5-4
J: TRBJ1-3
size: NA
D: NA
DNA: TGTGCCAGCAGCTTGGAAGCGGGACTCAGCTCTGGAAACACCATATATTTT
CDR3: CASSLEAGLSSGNTIYF

V: TRBV7-9
J: TRBJ1-2
size: few
D: NA
DNA: TGTGCCAGCAGCCCCCCGTCAGTCAGGGCTCATGGCTACACCTTC
CDR3: CASSPPSVRAHGYTF

V: TRBV2
J: TRBJ2-7
size: NA
D: TRBD1
DNA: TGTGCCAGCATGGTGGACAGGGGGCGCGAGCAGTACTTC
CDR3: CASMVDRGREQYF

V: TRBV11-2
J: TRBJ2-2
size: NA
D: NA
DNA: TGTGCCAGCAGCTTGGGACTCCGACCCGGGGAGCTGTTTTTT
CDR3: CASSLGLRPGELFF

V: TRBV3-1/TRBV3-2
J: TRBJ2-7
size: NA
D: NA
DNA: TGTGCCAGCAGCCTCTCCGGTAGGAGCTCCTACGAGCAGTACTTC
CDR3: CASSLSGRSSYEQYF

V: TRBV7-3
J: TRBJ2-5
size: NA
D: NA
DNA: TGTGCCAGCAGCTTAGGTGATGGGAGGAAGGAGACCCAGTACTTC
CDR3: CASSLGDGRKETQYF

V: TRBV7-9
J: TRBJ2-3
size: NA
D: TRBD2
DNA: TGTGCCAGTACGAGACTAGCGGCCAGCACAGATACGCAGTATTTT
CDR3: CASTRLAASTDTQYF

V: TRBV6-5
J: TRBJ1-5
size: NA
D: TRBD1
DNA: TGTGCCAGCAGGTACCGGGACAGGGCCGGTCAGCCCCAGCATTTT
CDR3: CASRYRDRAGQPQHF

V: TRBV30
J: TRBJ1-1
size: NA
D: TRBD1
DNA: TGTGCCTGGGAGACAGGGGGGAACACTGAAGCTTTCTTT
CDR3: CAWETGGNTEAFF

V: TRBV19
J: TRBJ2-2
size: NA
D: TRBD2
DNA: TGTGCCAGTAGTATAACAAGCGGGAGCGGGGCCGGGGAGCTGTTTTTT
CDR3: CASSITSGSGAGELFF

V: TRBV5-1
J: TRBJ2-5
size: NA
D: TRBD1
DNA: TGCGCCAGCAGCTTGACAGGGGGTGCCCCCCAAGAGACCCAGTACTTC
CDR3: CASSLTGGAPQETQYF

V: TRBV14
J: TRBJ2-3
size: NA
D: TRBD1
DNA: TGTGCCAGCAGCCAATGGACAGGGCGGAGAGTGGATACGCAGTATTTT
CDR3: CASSQWTGRRVDTQYF

V: TRBV18
J: TRBJ1-1
size: NA
D: NA
DNA: TGTGCCAGCTCACCAGGGGCAGATAACACTGAAGCTTTCTTT
CDR3: CASSPGADNTEAFF

V: TRBV28
J: TRBJ2-7
size: NA
D: NA
DNA: TGTGCCAGCAGTTTATTGTCCGGGAGCGACAGCTCCTACGAGCAGTACTTC
CDR3: CASSLLSGSDSSYEQYF

V: TRBV2
J: TRBJ2-1
size: once
D: TRBD2
DNA: TGTGCCAGCACCCTGGGGTTGCTAGCGGGAGCTGAGCAGTTCTTC
CDR3: CASTLGLLAGAEQFF

V: TRBV28
J: TRBJ2-7
size: NA
D: TRBD2
DNA: TGTGCCAGCAGCACCCCCGTAGCGGGGGCCTACGAGCAGTACTTC
CDR3: CASSTPVAGAYEQYF

V: TRBV7-8
J: TRBJ1-2
size: few
D: NA
DNA: TGTGCCAGCAGCTTAGGTCCGGGGGTTAACTATGGCTACACCTTC
CDR3: CASSLGPGVNYGYTF

V: TRBV19
J: TRBJ2-1
size: NA
D: TRBD2
DNA: TGTGCCAGTAGAGAAGGACTAGCGGAGACGGGTAGTGAGCAGTTCTTC
CDR3: CASREGLAETGSEQFF

V: TRBV10-2
J: TRBJ2-3
size: NA
D: TRBD1
DNA: TGCGCCAGCAGTGAGCCCAAGGACAGGGGGTCCACAGATACGCAGTATTTT
CDR3: CASSEPKDRGSTDTQYF

V: TRBV19
J: TRBJ2-3
size: once
D: TRBD1
DNA: TGTGCCAGTGCGTTCTCACAGGGGCTAAGCACAGATACGCAGTATTTT
CDR3: CASAFSQGLSTDTQYF

V: TRBV6-5
J: TRBJ1-2
size: NA
D: NA
DNA: TGTGCCAGCAGTAGAGGGACTTCTGGCTACACCTTC
CDR3: CASSRGTSGYTF

V: TRBV7-9
J: TRBJ1-4
size: NA
D: NA
DNA: TGTGCCAGCAGCCGAACAGGAAGTAATGAAAAACTGTTTTTT
CDR3: CASSRTGSNEKLFF

V: TRBV11-2
J: TRBJ2-3
size: NA
D: TRBD2
DNA: TGTGCCAGCAGTCGGACTAGCGGGAGCCCCACAGATACGCAGTATTTT
CDR3: CASSRTSGSPTDTQYF

V: TRBV15
J: TRBJ1-3
size: NA
D: NA
DNA: TGTGCCACCAGCAGAGAACAGGTCAGCTCTGGAAACACCATATATTTT
CDR3: CATSREQVSSGNTIYF

V: TRBV15
J: TRBJ2-4
size: NA
D: TRBD2
DNA: TGTGCCACCAGCAACCGGGGGACTAGCGGGAGAGGCATTCAGTACTTC
CDR3: CATSNRGTSGRGIQYF

V: TRBV28
J: TRBJ1-1
size: NA
D: TRBD1
DNA: TGTGCCAGCAGGCCCCTACAGGGGGACACTGAAGCTTTCTTT
CDR3: CASRPLQGDTEAFF

V: TRBV29-1
J: TRBJ2-1
size: NA
D: TRBD2
DNA: TGCAGCGTTATTCGCCAGCGGGGGTCCGGGGAGCAGTTCTTC
CDR3: CSVIRQRGSGEQFF

V: TRBV28
J: TRBJ1-2
size: NA
D: NA
DNA: TGTGCCAGCCGCCGGGGAGGGGGACTCACTAACTATGGCTACACCTTC
CDR3: CASRRGGGLTNYGYTF

V: TRBV3-1/TRBV3-2
J: TRBJ2-2
size: NA
D: TRBD2
DNA: TGTGCCAGCAGCCCCATAGCGGGAGTCTACACCGGGGAGCTGTTTTTT
CDR3: CASSPIAGVYTGELFF

V: TRBV25-1
J: TRBJ1-1
size: many
D: NA
DNA: TGTGCCAGCAGTCCCCAAGGGGAAGGGTCTGAAGCTTTCTTT
CDR3: CASSPQGEGSEAFF

V: TRBV11-3
J: TRBJ2-1
size: NA
D: NA
DNA: TGTGCCAGCAGCTTAGGGCCAGGGTTGAACAATGAGCAGTTCTTC
CDR3: CASSLGPGLNNEQFF

V: TRBV28
J: TRBJ2-7
size: NA
D: NA
DNA: TGTGCCAGCAGTTTGGGGGGACCCTACGAGCAGTACTTC
CDR3: CASSLGGPYEQYF

V: TRBV28
J: TRBJ2-1
size: NA
D: TRBD1
DNA: TGTGCCAGCAGTCCTTTACAGGGGTACAATGAGCAGTTCTTC
CDR3: CASSPLQGYNEQFF

V: TRBV7-9
J: TRBJ2-7
size: NA
D: NA
DNA: TGTGCCAGCACCCCGCTTTCGAGCTCCTACGAGCAGTACTTC
CDR3: CASTPLSSSYEQYF

V: TRBV24-1
J: TRBJ2-7
size: NA
D: TRBD1
DNA: TGTGCCACCTTTTTCCCGGGACAGTTCCACGAGCAGTACTTC
CDR3: CATFFPGQFHEQYF

V: TRBV5-5
J: TRBJ2-3
size: NA
D: TRBD1
DNA: TGTGCCAGCAGCCGGGACAGGGGCTCAGATACGCAGTATTTT
CDR3: CASSRDRGSDTQYF

V: TRBV2
J: TRBJ1-2
size: NA
D: NA
DNA: TGTGCCAGCAGTAAAGACAGTTACTATGGCTACACCTTC
CDR3: CASSKDSYYGYTF

V: TRBV5-1
J: TRBJ2-5
size: NA
D: TRBD2
DNA: TGCGCCAGCAGCGCGGCGGGTAGCGGGACCTTTCAAGAGACCCAGTACTTC
CDR3: CASSAAGSGTFQETQYF

V: TRBV2
J: TRBJ2-1
size: once
D: TRBD2
DNA: TGTGCCAGCAGTCAGACTAGCGGGAGTTACAATGAGCAGTTCTTC
CDR3: CASSQTSGSYNEQFF

V: TRBV5-6
J: TRBJ1-4
size: NA
D: NA
DNA: TGTGCCAGCAGCTTGGCCACGGGTGAAAAACTGTTTTTT
CDR3: CASSLATGEKLFF

V: TRBV11-3
J: TRBJ2-2
size: NA
D: NA
DNA: TGTGCCAGCAGCTTATACGGGGAGCTGTTTTTT
CDR3: CASSLYGELFF

V: TRBV18
J: TRBJ2-5
size: NA
D: NA
DNA: TGTGCCAGCTCACCTCAAGCTCAGGGAGGAGAGACCCAGTACTTC
CDR3: CASSPQAQGGETQYF

V: TRBV27
J: TRBJ2-7
size: NA
D: NA
DNA: TGTGCCAGCAGGGACATATACGAGCAGTACTTC
CDR3: CASRDIYEQYF